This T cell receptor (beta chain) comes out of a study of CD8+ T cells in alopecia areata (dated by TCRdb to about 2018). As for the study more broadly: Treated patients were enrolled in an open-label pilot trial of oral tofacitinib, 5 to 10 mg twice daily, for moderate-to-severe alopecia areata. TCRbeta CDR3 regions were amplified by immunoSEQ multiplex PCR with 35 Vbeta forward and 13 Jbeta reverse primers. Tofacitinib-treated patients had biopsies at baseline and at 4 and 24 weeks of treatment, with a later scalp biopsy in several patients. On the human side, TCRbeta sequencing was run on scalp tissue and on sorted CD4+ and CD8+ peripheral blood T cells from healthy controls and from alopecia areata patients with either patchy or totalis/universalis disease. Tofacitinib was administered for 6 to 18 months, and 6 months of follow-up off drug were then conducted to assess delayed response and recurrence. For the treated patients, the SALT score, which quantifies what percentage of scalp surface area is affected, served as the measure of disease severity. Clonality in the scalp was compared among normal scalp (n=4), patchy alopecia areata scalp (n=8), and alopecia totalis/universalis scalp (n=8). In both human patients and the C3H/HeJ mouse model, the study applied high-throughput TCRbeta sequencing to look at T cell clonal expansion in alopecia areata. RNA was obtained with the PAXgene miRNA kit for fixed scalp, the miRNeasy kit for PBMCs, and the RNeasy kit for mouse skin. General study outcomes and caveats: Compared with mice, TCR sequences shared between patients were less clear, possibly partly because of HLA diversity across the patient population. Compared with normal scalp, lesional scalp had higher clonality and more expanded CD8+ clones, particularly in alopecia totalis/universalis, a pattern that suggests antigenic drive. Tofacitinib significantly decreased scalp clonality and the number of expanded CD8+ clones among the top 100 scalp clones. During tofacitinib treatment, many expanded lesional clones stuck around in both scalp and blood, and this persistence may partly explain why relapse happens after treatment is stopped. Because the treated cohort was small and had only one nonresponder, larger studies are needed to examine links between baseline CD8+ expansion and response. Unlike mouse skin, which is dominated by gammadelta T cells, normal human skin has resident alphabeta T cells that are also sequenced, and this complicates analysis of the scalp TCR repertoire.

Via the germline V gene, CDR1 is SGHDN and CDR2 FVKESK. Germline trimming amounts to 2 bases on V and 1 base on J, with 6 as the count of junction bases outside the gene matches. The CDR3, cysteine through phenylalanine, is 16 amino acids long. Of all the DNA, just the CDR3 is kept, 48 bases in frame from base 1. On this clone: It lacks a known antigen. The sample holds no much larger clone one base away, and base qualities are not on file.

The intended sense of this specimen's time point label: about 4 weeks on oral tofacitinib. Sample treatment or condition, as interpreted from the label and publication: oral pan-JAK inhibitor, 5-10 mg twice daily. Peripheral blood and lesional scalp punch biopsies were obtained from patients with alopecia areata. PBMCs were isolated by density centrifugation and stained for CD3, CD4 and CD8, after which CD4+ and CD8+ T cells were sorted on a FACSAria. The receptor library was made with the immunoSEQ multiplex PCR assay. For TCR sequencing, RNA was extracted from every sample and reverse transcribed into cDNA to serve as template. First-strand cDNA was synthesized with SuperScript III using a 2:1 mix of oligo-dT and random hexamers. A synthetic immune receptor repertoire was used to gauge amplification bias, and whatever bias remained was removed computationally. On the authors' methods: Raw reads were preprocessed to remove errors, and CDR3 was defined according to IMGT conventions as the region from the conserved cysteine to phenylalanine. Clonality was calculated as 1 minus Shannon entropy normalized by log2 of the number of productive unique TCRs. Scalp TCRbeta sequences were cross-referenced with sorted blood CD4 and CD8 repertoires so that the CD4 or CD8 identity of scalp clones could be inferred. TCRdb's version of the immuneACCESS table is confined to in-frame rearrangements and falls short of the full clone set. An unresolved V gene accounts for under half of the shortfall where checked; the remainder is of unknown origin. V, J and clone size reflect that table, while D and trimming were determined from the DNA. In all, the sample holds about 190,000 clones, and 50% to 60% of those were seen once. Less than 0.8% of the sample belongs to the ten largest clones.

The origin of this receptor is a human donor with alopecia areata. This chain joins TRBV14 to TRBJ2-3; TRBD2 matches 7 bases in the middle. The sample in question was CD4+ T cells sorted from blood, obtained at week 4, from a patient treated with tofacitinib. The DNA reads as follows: TGTGCCAGCAGCCAAAAGCCAAGCGGGGGCACAGATACGCAGTATTTT. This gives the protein CASSQKPSGGTDTQYF.